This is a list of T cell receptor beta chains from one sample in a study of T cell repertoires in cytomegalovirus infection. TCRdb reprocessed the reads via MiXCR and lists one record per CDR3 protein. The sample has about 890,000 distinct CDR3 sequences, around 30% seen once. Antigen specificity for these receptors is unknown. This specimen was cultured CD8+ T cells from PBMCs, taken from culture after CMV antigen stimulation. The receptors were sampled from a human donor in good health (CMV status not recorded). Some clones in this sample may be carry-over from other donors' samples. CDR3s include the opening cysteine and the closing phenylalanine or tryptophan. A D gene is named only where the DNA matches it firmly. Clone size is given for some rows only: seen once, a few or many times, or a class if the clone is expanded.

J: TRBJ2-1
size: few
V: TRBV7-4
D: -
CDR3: CASSAIQFF
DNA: TGTGCCAGCAGCGCCATACAGTTCTTC

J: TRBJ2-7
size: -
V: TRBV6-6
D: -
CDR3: CASSYSQGSYEQYF
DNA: TGTGCCAGCAGTTACTCCCAGGGCTCCTACGAGCAGTACTTC

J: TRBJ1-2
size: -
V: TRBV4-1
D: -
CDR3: CASSQDLLPYSIYGYTF
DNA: TGCGCCAGCAGCCAAGATCTCCTCCCCTACTCTATCTATGGCTACACCTTC

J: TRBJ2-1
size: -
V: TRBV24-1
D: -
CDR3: CATSDVRVHNEQFF
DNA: TGTGCCACCAGTGATGTCCGGGTCCACAATGAGCAGTTCTTC

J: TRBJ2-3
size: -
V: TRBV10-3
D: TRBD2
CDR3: CAISETLLAGGHTQYF
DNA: TGTGCCATCAGTGAAACCCTACTAGCGGGGGGGCATACGCAGTATTTT

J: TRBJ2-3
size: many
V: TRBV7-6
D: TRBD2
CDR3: CASSLDRRLAGTDTQYF
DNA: TGTGCCAGCAGCTTAGATCGAAGACTAGCGGGGACAGATACGCAGTATTTT

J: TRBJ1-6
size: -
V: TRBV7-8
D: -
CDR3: CASSLAGTANSPLHF
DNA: TGTGCCAGCAGCTTAGCTGGGACCGCGAATTCACCCCTCCACTTT

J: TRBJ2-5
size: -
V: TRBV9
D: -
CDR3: CASSGSSKKETQYF
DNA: TGTGCCAGCAGCGGTAGTTCGAAGAAGGAGACCCAGTACTTC

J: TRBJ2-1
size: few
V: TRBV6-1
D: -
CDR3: CASSSGTLLRDEQFF
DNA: TGTGCCAGCAGTTCCGGGACCCTCTTGAGGGATGAGCAGTTCTTC

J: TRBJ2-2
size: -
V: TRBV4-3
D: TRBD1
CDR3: CASSQDWGSGGNTGELFF
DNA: TGCGCCAGCAGCCAAGATTGGGGGTCAGGGGGGAACACCGGGGAGCTGTTTTTT

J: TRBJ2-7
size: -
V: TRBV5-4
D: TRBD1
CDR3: CASSLVGQGSYEQYF
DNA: TGTGCCAGCAGCTTGGTGGGACAGGGTTCCTACGAGCAGTACTTC

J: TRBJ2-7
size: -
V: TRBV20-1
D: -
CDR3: CSARRQTYEQYF
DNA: TGCAGTGCTAGACGACAGACCTACGAGCAGTACTTC

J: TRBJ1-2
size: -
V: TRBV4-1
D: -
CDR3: CASSQETGAYGYTF
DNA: TGCGCCAGCAGCCAAGAAACGGGCGCCTATGGCTACACCTTC

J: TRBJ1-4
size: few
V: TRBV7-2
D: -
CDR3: CASSLGYGGNEKLFF
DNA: TGTGCCAGCAGCTTAGGATACGGGGGTAATGAAAAACTGTTTTTT

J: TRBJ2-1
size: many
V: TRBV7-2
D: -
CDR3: CASSLTFHEQFF
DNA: TGTGCCAGCAGCTTGACCTTTCATGAGCAGTTCTTC

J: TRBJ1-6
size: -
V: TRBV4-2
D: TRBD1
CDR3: CASSDRGLNSPLHF
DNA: TGTGCCAGCAGTGACAGGGGCTTAAATTCACCCCTCCACTTT

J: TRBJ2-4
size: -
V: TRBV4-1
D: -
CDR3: CASSQGPENRDIQYF
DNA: TGCGCCAGCAGCCAAGGGCCGGAAAACCGGGACATTCAGTACTTC

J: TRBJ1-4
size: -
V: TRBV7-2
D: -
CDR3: CASSLGWGVATNEKLFF
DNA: TGTGCCAGCAGCTTAGGTTGGGGGGTTGCAACTAATGAAAAACTGTTTTTT

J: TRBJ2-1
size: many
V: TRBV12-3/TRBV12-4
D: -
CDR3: CASSPTGSEQFF
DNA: TGTGCCAGCAGTCCGACTGGTTCTGAGCAGTTCTTC

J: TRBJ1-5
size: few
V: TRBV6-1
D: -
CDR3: CASRGEDQPQHF
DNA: TGTGCCAGCAGGGGTGAAGATCAGCCCCAGCATTTT

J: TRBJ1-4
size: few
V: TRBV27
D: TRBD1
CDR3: CASSPSRDRVDVSEKLFF
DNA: TGTGCCAGCAGTCCCTCCCGGGACAGGGTGGATGTAAGTGAAAAACTGTTTTTT

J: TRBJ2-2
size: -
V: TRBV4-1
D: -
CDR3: CASALTENTGELFF
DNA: TGCGCCAGCGCTCTGACAGAGAACACCGGGGAGCTGTTTTTT

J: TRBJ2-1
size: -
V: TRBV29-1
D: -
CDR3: CSSPTGRRPNEQFF
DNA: TGCAGCTCCCCCACGGGCCGTAGGCCTAATGAGCAGTTCTTC

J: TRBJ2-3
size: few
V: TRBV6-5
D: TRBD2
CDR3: CASSPQAGGHTDTQYF
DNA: TGTGCCAGCAGCCCCCAAGCGGGGGGCCACACAGATACGCAGTATTTT

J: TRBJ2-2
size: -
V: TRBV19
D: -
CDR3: CASSIFGTGELFF
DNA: TGTGCCAGTAGTATATTCGGAACCGGGGAGCTGTTTTTT

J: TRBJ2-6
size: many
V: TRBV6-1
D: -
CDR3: CASQGPGPRTSGANVLTF
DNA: TGTGCCAGCCAGGGTCCGGGCCCCCGGACCTCTGGGGCCAACGTCCTGACTTTC

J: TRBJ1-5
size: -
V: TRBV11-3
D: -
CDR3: CASSHAGALYSNQPQHF
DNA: TGTGCCAGCAGCCATGCGGGGGCACTTTATAGCAATCAGCCCCAGCATTTT

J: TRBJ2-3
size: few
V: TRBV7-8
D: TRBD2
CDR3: CASSRQPSGRDTQYF
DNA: TGTGCCAGCAGCCGACAACCCAGCGGGAGAGATACGCAGTATTTT

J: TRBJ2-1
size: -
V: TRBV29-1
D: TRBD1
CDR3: CSVELTGTSYNEQFF
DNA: TGCAGCGTTGAGTTGACAGGGACCTCCTACAATGAGCAGTTCTTC

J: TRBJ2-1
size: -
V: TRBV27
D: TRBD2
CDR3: CASSFGGGSNEQFF
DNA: TGTGCCAGCAGTTTCGGCGGGGGGTCTAATGAGCAGTTCTTC

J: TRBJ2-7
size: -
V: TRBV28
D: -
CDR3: CASSFTSPGVTSYEQYF
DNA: TGTGCCAGCAGTTTCACCTCCCCGGGGGTAACCTCCTACGAGCAGTACTTC

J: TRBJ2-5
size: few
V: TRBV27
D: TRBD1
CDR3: CASSLSTGVRETQYF
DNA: TGTGCCAGCAGTTTATCCACAGGGGTGAGAGAGACCCAGTACTTC

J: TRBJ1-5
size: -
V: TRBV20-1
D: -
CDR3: CSARPLVREADQPQHF
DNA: TGCAGTGCTAGACCTCTCGTCAGGGAGGCAGATCAGCCCCAGCATTTT

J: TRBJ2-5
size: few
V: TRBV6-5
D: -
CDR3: CASRKDYQETQYF
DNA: TGTGCCAGCAGGAAAGACTATCAAGAGACCCAGTACTTC

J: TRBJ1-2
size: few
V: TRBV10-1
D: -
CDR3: CASSAGGDSNYGYTF
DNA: TGCGCCAGCAGTGCCGGCGGCGATTCTAACTATGGCTACACCTTC

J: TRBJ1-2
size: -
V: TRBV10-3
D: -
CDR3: CAISESGQGDGYTF
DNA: TGTGCCATCAGTGAGTCTGGCCAGGGAGATGGCTACACCTTC

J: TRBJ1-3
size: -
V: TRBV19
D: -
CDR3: CASNLAPGNTIYF
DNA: TGTGCCAGTAACTTGGCACCTGGAAACACCATATATTTT

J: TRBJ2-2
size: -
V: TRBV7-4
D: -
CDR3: CASSFHYLMNTGELFF
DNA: TGTGCCAGCAGCTTTCACTACCTGATGAACACCGGGGAGCTGTTTTTT

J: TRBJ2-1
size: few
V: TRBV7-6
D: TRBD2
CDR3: CVSTGGGLSYNEQFF
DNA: TGTGTCAGCACCGGGGGGGGGCTCTCCTACAATGAGCAGTTCTTC

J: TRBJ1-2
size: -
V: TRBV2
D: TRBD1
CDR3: CASITGGGLDGYTF
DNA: TGTGCCAGCATCACAGGGGGCGGGCTAGATGGCTACACCTTC

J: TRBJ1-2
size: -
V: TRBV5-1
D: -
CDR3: CASRNDEERRRYYGYTF
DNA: TGCGCCAGCAGAAACGATGAGGAACGAAGAAGGTACTATGGCTACACCTTC

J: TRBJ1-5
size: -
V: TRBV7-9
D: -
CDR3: CASSLAETTGQPQHF
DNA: TGTGCCAGCAGCTTAGCGGAAACGACGGGTCAGCCCCAGCATTTT

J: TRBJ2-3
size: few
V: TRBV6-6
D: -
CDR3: CASWFGDTQYF
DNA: TGTGCCAGCTGGTTTGGAGATACGCAGTATTTT

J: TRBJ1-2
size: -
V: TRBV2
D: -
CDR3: CASSEMAGTVNYGYTF
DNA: TGTGCCAGCAGTGAAATGGCAGGAACCGTGAACTATGGCTACACCTTC

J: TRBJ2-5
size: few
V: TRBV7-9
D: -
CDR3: CASSPDREGETQYF
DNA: TGTGCCAGCAGCCCGGACAGGGAGGGAGAGACCCAGTACTTC

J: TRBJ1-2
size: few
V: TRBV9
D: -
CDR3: CASSDGTF
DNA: TGTGCCAGCAGTGACGGAACCTTC

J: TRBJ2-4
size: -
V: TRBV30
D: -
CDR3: CAWSVRPQWPKNIQYF
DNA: TGTGCCTGGAGTGTACGCCCACAGTGGCCCAAAAACATTCAGTACTTC

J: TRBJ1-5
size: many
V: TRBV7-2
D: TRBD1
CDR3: CASSSRQGIGQPQHF
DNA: TGTGCCAGCAGCTCCAGACAGGGAATTGGACAGCCCCAGCATTTT

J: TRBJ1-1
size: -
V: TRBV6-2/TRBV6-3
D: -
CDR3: CASSYSRGSPNTEAFF
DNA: TGTGCCAGCAGTTACTCGAGGGGCAGTCCGAACACTGAAGCTTTCTTT

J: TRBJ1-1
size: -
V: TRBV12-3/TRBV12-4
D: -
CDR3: CASSLTSGATEAFF
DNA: TGTGCCAGCAGTTTAACCTCCGGGGCCACTGAAGCTTTCTTT

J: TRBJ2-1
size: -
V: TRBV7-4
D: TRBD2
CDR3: CASSSWTSGGNEQFF
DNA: TGTGCCAGCAGCTCCTGGACTAGCGGGGGCAATGAGCAGTTCTTC

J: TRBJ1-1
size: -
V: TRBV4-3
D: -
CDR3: CASSQEQTNTEAFF
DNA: TGCGCCAGCAGCCAAGAGCAAACGAACACTGAAGCTTTCTTT

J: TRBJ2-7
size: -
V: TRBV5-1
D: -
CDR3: CASSFVETYEQYF
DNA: TGCGCCAGCAGCTTCGTGGAAACCTACGAGCAGTACTTC

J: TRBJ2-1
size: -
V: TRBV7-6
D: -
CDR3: CASSLEPGGNEQFF
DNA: TGTGCCAGCAGCTTAGAGCCCGGGGGCAATGAGCAGTTCTTC

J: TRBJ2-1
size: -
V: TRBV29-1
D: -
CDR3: CSVELRDYNEQFF
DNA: TGCAGCGTTGAATTACGGGATTACAATGAGCAGTTCTTC

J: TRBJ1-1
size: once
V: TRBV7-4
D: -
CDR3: CASSPCSEAFF
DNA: TGTGCCAGCAGCCCCTGCTCTGAAGCTTTCTTT

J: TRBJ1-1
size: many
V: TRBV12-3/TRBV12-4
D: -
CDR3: CASSLGVGIEAFF
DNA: TGTGCCAGCAGTTTAGGGGTGGGGATTGAAGCTTTCTTT

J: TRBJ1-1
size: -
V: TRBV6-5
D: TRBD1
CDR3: CASSYSQGNEAFF
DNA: TGTGCCAGCAGTTACTCACAGGGGAATGAAGCTTTCTTT

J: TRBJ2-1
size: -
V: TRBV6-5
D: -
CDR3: CASSSLEGGYNEQFF
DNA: TGTGCCAGCAGTAGTCTGGAGGGAGGCTACAATGAGCAGTTCTTC

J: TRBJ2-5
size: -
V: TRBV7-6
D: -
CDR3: CASSLEKYQETQNF
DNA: TGTGCCAGCAGCTTAGAAAAGTACCAAGAGACCCAGAACTTC